The text below deals with one TCR beta chain. The table lists this clonotype with many counts. Its target antigen remains unknown. Per-base quality was not reported, and no clone a single base away is much larger than it. This sample stems from a study of early T cells in non-severe SARS-CoV-2 infection (dated by TCRdb to the early 2020s). Background for the entire study: Bulk RNA from unsorted whole blood was used for TCR sequencing, so alpha and beta chains could not be paired. Results and caveats for the whole study, not just this receptor: Matching against VDJdb was skewed toward anti-spike CD8 responses, likely underestimated virus-specific expansions, and missed private and CD4 specificities.

The library was prepared using 5' RACE. TCRdb shows the sequencer as NextSeq 500. To correct for sequencing error and PCR bias, the TCR library protocol tagged individual cDNA molecules with unique molecular identifiers. Both TCR alpha and beta chains were sequenced, and tight co-correlation was observed between alpha and beta sequence abundances in each sample. As for how the authors treated the data: V gene, J gene and CDR3 annotation of TCR sequences was performed with Decombinator V4. TCRs were defined as expanded if a significant change between any two time points was detected under a Poisson model with p below 0.0001. Abundances of TCRs were expressed as counts per million after normalisation to the total number of TCRs sequenced in each sample. MAIT TCRs were defined by TRAV1-2 paired with TRAJ12, TRAJ20 or TRAJ33, and iNKT TCRs by TRAV10 paired with TRAJ18. A search of VDJdb, accessed on 1 November 2021, was run for TCRs annotated to CMV, EBV and SARS-CoV-2, with TCRs annotated for multiple antigens excluded. TCRdb reran the public reads through fastp at Q25 and MiXCR, keeping productive beta chains. Merged by CDR3 protein, the rows form single entries marked with the most common genes and DNA. The V and J calls reflect TCRdb's pipeline rather than the authors' work. This sample comprises approximately 30,000 distinct CDR3 sequences, around 4.2% of them detected only once. The ten largest clones capture more than 6.5% of the sample.

This was a case-control study nested in a cohort of healthcare workers in London, UK, who had nasopharyngeal swab PCR tests and blood samples taken every week. Healthcare workers were enrolled in the week of the UK lockdown, from 23 to 31 March 2020, and were followed every week for up to about 16 weeks. V drops 0 bases and J drops 1 base, leaving 8 bases in between. For CDR1 and CDR2, the germline V gene lists SGHRS and YFSETQ. Inclusive of the bounding cysteine and phenylalanine, the CDR3 is 14 residues long. Just CDR3 DNA is preserved here, 42 bases in frame from base 1. The receptor chain draws on TRBV5-1 and TRBJ2-7; a confident D gene designation cannot be given. This TCR derives from an adult who was a healthcare worker with PCR-confirmed SARS-CoV-2 infection or an uninfected control (not recorded which). The sample comprised whole blood. The nucleotide sequence is given as TGCGCCAGCAGCTTGGAACGGATATCCTACGAGCAGTACTTC. Translated, it reads CASSLERISYEQYF.